Reported below is one T cell receptor beta chain. The protocol was immunoSEQ multiplex PCR, while the TCRdb copy is restricted to in-frame clones and leaves out a portion. The sample comprises tens of thousands of clones, approximately 83% of which are singletons, and more than 20% rests with the top ten. Trimming removed 5 bases from V and 1 base from J; junction bases left unmatched: 15. This CDR3 is 20 amino acids long. Germline CDR1 MDHEN, CDR2 SYDVKM. The data were taken from a study of OX40 agonist ivuxolimab in advanced cancers. The overall study: Participants averaged approximately 65 years of age (range about 23 to 79) and were around 80% male. People who had prior anti-PD-1, anti-PD-L1 or anti-CTLA-4 therapy could take part, and about 40% had some.

The source material was CD4+ or CD8+ T cells sorted from blood, sampled in a trial of the OX40 agonist ivuxolimab. This receptor was identified in an adult with an advanced solid tumor such as melanoma, head and neck, liver or kidney cancer. The chain employs TRBV28 and TRBJ2-6; TRBD2 matches 9 bases. The CDR3 loop is CASSPRTSALGYSGANVLTF. CDR3 nucleotides: TGTGCCAGCAGTCCCAGGACTAGCGCCCTGGGATATTCTGGGGCCAACGTCCTGACTTTC.